Listed below are T cell receptor beta chains from one sample, sequenced in a study of molecular identifiers for immune sequencing clone quantification. Each CDR3 protein gets one entry after TCRdb re-called the PCR reads with MiXCR. The sample comprises some 580,000 distinct CDR3 sequences, roughly 25% of which are singletons, and about 0.73% rests with the top ten. The source material was naive CD8+ T cells from blood, with Jurkat cell RNA spiked in. All receptors derive from a human donor in good health. Some libraries in this study had Jurkat cell RNA spiked in. Each CDR3 is given with its conserved first and last residue. A D gene is named only where the DNA matches it firmly. A row's size may be missing; if present it is once, few, many or a size class.

V gene: TRBV7-9; clone size: NA; D gene: NA; J gene: TRBJ1-5; CDR3 protein: CASSPGTGQPQLF; CDR3 DNA: TGTGCCAGCAGCCCCGGGACCGGTCAGCCCCAGCTTTTT
V gene: TRBV12-3/TRBV12-4; clone size: few; D gene: NA; J gene: TRBJ1-5; CDR3 protein: CASSSWSGQPQHF; CDR3 DNA: TGTGCCAGCAGTTCATGGTCGGGGCAGCCCCAGCATTTT
V gene: TRBV19; clone size: few; D gene: TRBD1; J gene: TRBJ1-1; CDR3 protein: CASIVTGGATEAFF; CDR3 DNA: TGTGCCAGTATCGTGACAGGGGGCGCGACTGAAGCTTTCTTT
V gene: TRBV9; clone size: many; D gene: NA; J gene: TRBJ2-3; CDR3 protein: CASSATGTADTQYF; CDR3 DNA: TGTGCCAGCAGCGCCACCGGGACCGCAGATACGCAGTATTTT
V gene: TRBV11-2; clone size: NA; D gene: TRBD1; J gene: TRBJ1-6; CDR3 protein: CASSHTGTGRNSPLHF; CDR3 DNA: TGTGCCAGCTCCCATACCGGGACAGGACGAAATTCACCCCTCCACTTT
V gene: TRBV20-1; clone size: many; D gene: NA; J gene: TRBJ2-3; CDR3 protein: CSADEDTQYF; CDR3 DNA: TGCAGTGCTGACGAAGATACGCAGTATTTT
V gene: TRBV27; clone size: few; D gene: NA; J gene: TRBJ1-6; CDR3 protein: CASSPRTASSYNSPLHF; CDR3 DNA: TGTGCCAGCAGTCCCCGGACAGCAAGCTCCTATAATTCACCCCTCCACTTT
V gene: TRBV5-1; clone size: many; D gene: NA; J gene: TRBJ2-7; CDR3 protein: CASSLRGSPYEQYF; CDR3 DNA: TGCGCCAGCAGCTTGCGGGGCAGCCCCTACGAGCAGTACTTC
V gene: TRBV29-1; clone size: NA; D gene: NA; J gene: TRBJ2-7; CDR3 protein: CSVELGLRPYEQYF; CDR3 DNA: TGCAGCGTTGAACTCGGGTTGAGGCCCTACGAGCAGTACTTC
V gene: TRBV7-8; clone size: many; D gene: NA; J gene: TRBJ2-4; CDR3 protein: CASSLAGVAKNIQYF; CDR3 DNA: TGTGCCAGCAGCTTAGCAGGGGTAGCCAAAAACATTCAGTACTTC
V gene: TRBV20-1; clone size: few; D gene: TRBD1; J gene: TRBJ2-3; CDR3 protein: CSARPGQGLGTDTQYF; CDR3 DNA: TGCAGTGCTAGACCGGGACAGGGTTTGGGCACAGATACGCAGTATTTT
V gene: TRBV7-9; clone size: NA; D gene: NA; J gene: TRBJ2-5; CDR3 protein: CASSPAETQYF; CDR3 DNA: TGTGCCAGCAGTCCGGCGGAGACCCAGTACTTC
V gene: TRBV6-6; clone size: few; D gene: NA; J gene: TRBJ2-7; CDR3 protein: CASSYSTGYGQYF; CDR3 DNA: TGTGCCAGCAGTTACTCTACAGGGTATGGGCAGTACTTC